The clone carrying this T cell receptor (beta chain) occurred a few times. Its cognate antigen is unknown. The sample originates from a study of post-analysis software for immune sequencing data. At the level of the study: Some patients lacked subtype; others had relapsing-remitting, secondary progressive or progressive-relapsing disease. Findings of the study overall: By F measure, samples from a shared preparation batch strongly co-clustered. In patients, TRBV5-6, TRBV5-1 and TRBV20-1 belonged to five TRBV segments found more frequently than in controls. Normalized Chao1 diversity in multiple sclerosis patients fell significantly below that of controls.

Unique molecular identifiers had been added to the TCR beta cDNA libraries. TCRdb re-called the PCR reads through MiXCR, storing one row per CDR3 protein. This sample has about 210,000 distinct CDR3 sequences, with approximately 28% found just once. The CDR3 consists of 16 residues. The germline V gene encodes CDR1 SGHRS and CDR2 YFSETQ. Trimming removed 4 bases at V and 4 bases at J, with 18 bases between. The TCR sequence derives from a girl under 18 with multiple sclerosis. The chain uses TRBV5-1 and TRBJ2-1; a possible D gene is TRBD1 (9 bases). The specimen was blood. Here the CDR3 reads CASSPGGTGRYNEQFF. DNA for the CDR3: TGCGCCAGCAGCCCGGGGGGGACAGGGCGGTACAATGAGCAGTTCTTC.